The 29 T cell receptor beta chains reported below all come from one sample, sequenced in a study of blood T cell repertoires in COVID-19. Clones were sequenced by immunoSEQ multiplex PCR, and TCRdb holds only the in-frame ones, with some missing. The sample contains roughly 150,000 clones, 82% of which appear only once. What was sequenced was peripheral blood. These receptors were taken from a woman older than 75 with acute or convalescent COVID-19.

V is TRBV25-1 and J is TRBJ1-2; TRBD1 matches 8 bases. The length of the CDR3 is 14 residues. CDR1 and CDR2 from the germline V gene are MGHDK and SYGVNS. Trimming at V came to 6 bases and at J to 7 bases, leaving 10 bases not matched to a gene. The CDR3 sequence is CASRATGGVFGYTF. CDR3 coding DNA: TGTGCCAGCAGAGCAACAGGGGGTGTATTTGGCTACACCTTC.

As to this clone: Its ends do not fully match the called genes, so a read error is possible. V and J are TRBV7-9 and TRBJ2-5; weak D call: TRBD1 (5 bases). In germline, CDR1 is SEHNR, CDR2 FQNEAQ (reference sequence). The CDR3 is 15 amino acids. CDR3 amino acids: CASSLLSGQGWPFDF. The CDR3 region has the DNA TGTGCCAGCAGCTTATTATCCGGGCAGGGATGGCCCTTTGACTTC.

The chain is built from TRBV28 and TRBJ2-7; perhaps TRBD2 as D (6 bases). The CDR3 has 14 residues. Trimming pared 5 bases from V and 6 bases from J, leaving 17 bases between. The germline V gene encodes CDR1 MDHEN and CDR2 SYDVKM. The CDR3 DNA reads as TGTGCCAGCAGTCCCCAATGGGGCGGGGCCGAGCAGTACTTC. Translating it yields CASSPQWGGAEQYF.

The CDR3 region has the DNA TGTGCCAGTAGTATAGACAGGGGCCGGACTGAAGCTTTCTTT. Translating gives CASSIDRGRTEAFF. The J gene is TRBJ1-1, the V gene TRBV19; the D gene is possibly TRBD1 (6 bases). The germline V and J ends were trimmed by 0 bases and 5 bases, with 10 bases remaining between them. Germline CDR1 is LNHDA and CDR2 is SQIVND (reference sequence). The CDR3 extends over 14 amino acids.

This sequence joins TRBV5-4 and TRBJ1-1; the D is unclear. V lost 4 bases, J lost 5 bases, and 15 bases lay in between. The CDR3 runs to 14 residues. Germline V gene lookup returns CDR1 SGHNT and CDR2 YYREEE (reference sequence). CDR3 sequence: CASSASGLRTEAFF. The DNA of the CDR3 is TGTGCCAGCAGCGCCTCAGGCTTGCGAACTGAAGCTTTCTTT. The variable domain in full, completed from reference TRBV5-4 and TRBJ1-1, reads ETGVTQSPTHLIKTRGQQVTLRCSSQSGHNTVSWYQQALGQGPQFIFQYYREEENGRGNFPPRFSGLQFPNYSSELNVNALELDDSALYLCASSASGLRTEAFFGQGTRLTVV.

V is TRBV11-3 and J is TRBJ2-4, with 9 bases aligning to TRBD1. This CDR3 contains 16 residues. The V gene end was trimmed by 3 bases and the J gene end by 1 base; junction bases not matched to a gene: 4. Germline V lookup: CDR1 SGHNT, CDR2 YENEEA. The CDR3 region has the DNA TGTGCCAGCAGCTTTGGGACAGGGAACGCCAAAAACATTCAGTACTTC. It codes for CASSFGTGNAKNIQYF.

The J gene is TRBJ2-7, the V gene TRBV7-9; no firm D call. CDR1 and CDR2 from the germline V gene are SEHNR and FQNEAQ (reference sequence). The CDR3 length is 12 residues. The V end was cut by 3 bases, the J end by 0 bases, with 3 bases between. CDR3 DNA: TGTGCCAGCAGCTTGAGCTCCTACGAGCAGTACTTC. Translation: CASSLSSYEQYF. The full variable domain, with the rest looked up from reference TRBV7-9 and TRBJ2-7, is DTGVSQNPRHKITKRGQNVTFRCDPISEHNRLYWYRQTLGQGPEFLTYFQNEAQLEKSRLLSDRFSAERPKGSFSTLEIQRTEQGDSAMYLCASSLSSYEQYFGPGTRLTVT.

The chain joins TRBV3-1 (or the pseudogene TRBV3-2) to TRBJ2-2, with TRBD2 matching over 7 bases. The CDR3 totals 15 residues. Per germline, CDR1 LGHDT and CDR2 YNNKEL (reference sequence). The ends lost 4 bases at V and 1 base at J; junction bases unmatched: 3. The DNA of the CDR3 is TGTGCCAGCAGCCCCACTAGCGAGAACACCGGGGAGCTGTTTTTT. The encoded protein is CASSPTSENTGELFF.

This chain links TRBV6-1 with TRBJ1-5, with D possibly TRBD1 on 6 matching bases. Germline V gene sequence: CDR1 MNHNS, CDR2 SASEGT. This CDR3 comprises 15 residues. V was shortened by 2 bases and J by 2 bases, with 10 bases between the two germline ends. Here the CDR3 DNA reads TGTGCCAGCAGTGAAATGGGGACACGCAATCAGCCCCAGCATTTT. Translation gives CASSEMGTRNQPQHF.

This clone was recorded once. V gene TRBV9 combines with J gene TRBJ2-1; 11 bases align to TRBD2. The germline V gene encodes CDR1 SGDLS and CDR2 YYNGEE. V lost 0 bases and J lost 7; bases outside the gene matches: 9. The CDR3 length is 17 residues. The CDR3 DNA reads TGTGCCAGCAGCGTAGTGTCTAGCGGGGGGACGCAAAATGAGCAGTTCTTC. It encodes CASSVVSSGGTQNEQFF.

The rearrangement links TRBV21-1 to TRBJ1-2. TRBV21-1 is shown as a pseudogene. The length of the CDR3 is 15 residues. In DNA form, the CDR3 reads TGTGCCAACACCCAAATCCGGGTAACTAACTATGGCTACACCTTC. This sequence encodes CANTQIRVTNYGYTF.

The chain uses TRBV5-5 and TRBJ1-1; a possible D gene is TRBD1 (5 bases). Germline V gene sequence: CDR1 SGHKS, CDR2 YYEKEE (reference sequence). The CDR3 is 13 amino acids. V lost 4 bases and J lost 0, with 7 bases in between. CDR3 in amino acids: CASSIQVNTEAFF. CDR3 nucleotides: TGTGCCAGCAGCATACAGGTGAACACTGAAGCTTTCTTT.

V and J are TRBV11-2 and TRBJ1-6; D possibly corresponds to TRBD1 (5 bases). Trimming removed 6 bases at V and 7 bases at J, with 13 bases between. This CDR3 has 14 residues. Germline values: CDR1 SGHAT, CDR2 FQNNGV. CDR3 residues: CASRGPPANSPLHF. Here the CDR3 DNA reads TGTGCCAGCAGGGGGCCGCCAGCAAATTCACCCCTCCACTTT.

The V gene is TRBV4-1, the J gene TRBJ1-1; weak D call: TRBD1 (5 bases). In germline, CDR1 is MGHRA, CDR2 YSYEKL. This CDR3 spans 15 amino acids. Trimming stripped 3 bases from V and 1 base from J, with 12 bases between. CDR3 amino acids: CASSHRQWKNTEAFF. CDR3 nucleotides: TGCGCCAGCAGCCACCGACAGTGGAAGAACACTGAAGCTTTCTTT.

The chain has TRBV20-1 and TRBJ2-7; the D is unclear. Germline CDR1 reads DFQATT; CDR2 reads SNEGSKA (reference sequence). The CDR3 has 10 residues. Trimming shortened V by 4 bases and J by 3 bases, and 4 bases separated the two germline ends. CDR3 sequence reads: CSAKYYEQYF. Here the CDR3 DNA reads TGCAGTGCTAAATACTACGAGCAGTACTTC.

This sequence joins TRBV28 and TRBJ1-6; D gene unclear. With 10 bases removed from V and 9 bases from J, the gap between germline ends came to 19 bases. There are 14 residues in the CDR3. CDR1 and CDR2 from the germline V gene are MDHEN and SYDVKM. CDR3 sequence (DNA): TGTGCCATAGGCGGCACCCGCGCCGGTTCACCCCTCCACTTT. It translates to CAIGGTRAGSPLHF. The whole variable domain, filled in from reference TRBV28 and TRBJ1-6, reads DVKVTQSSRYLVKRTGEKVFLECVQDMDHENMFWYRQDPGLGLRLIYFSYDVKMKEKGDIPEGYSVSREKKERFSLILESASTNQTSMYLCAIGGTRAGSPLHFGNGTRLTVT.

This clone was counted between two and nine times. The V gene is TRBV30, the J gene TRBJ2-7; the D is unclear. The CDR3 is 11 residues long. CDR1 is GTSNPN and CDR2 is SVGIG in the germline V gene (reference sequence). Trimming left V 4 bases short and J 2 bases short, with 6 bases between. CDR3 loop: CAWITTYEQYF. The DNA of the CDR3 is TGTGCCTGGATAACAACCTACGAGCAGTACTTC.

The chain carries TRBV12-3 or TRBV12-4 and TRBJ1-2, with D uncertain. V lost 2 bases, J lost 8 bases, and 12 bases lay in between. The CDR3 has 13 residues. In DNA form, the CDR3 reads TGTGCCAGCAGTTTACGGGGATCGGAAGGCTACACCTTC. It is translated as CASSLRGSEGYTF.

This rearrangement joins TRBV19 to TRBJ2-1; TRBD1 is a possible D gene (5 bases). Germline CDR1 LNHDA, CDR2 SQIVND (reference sequence). Deletions cut 8 bases from V and 6 bases from J, with 14 bases between. This CDR3 is built from 13 residues. The CDR3 nucleotides are TGTGCCAGTTCCCGGACATTGGGCAATGAGCAGTTCTTC. Translating gives CASSRTLGNEQFF. The entire variable domain, with the rest obtained from reference TRBV19 and TRBJ2-1, is as follows: DGGITQSPKYLFRKEGQNVTLSCEQNLNHDAMYWYRQDPGQGLRLIYYSQIVNDFQKGDIAEGYSVSREKKESFPLTVTSAQKNPTAFYLCASSRTLGNEQFFGPGTRLTVL.

In this sample, this clone turned up once. V and J are TRBV27 and TRBJ2-1, with 13 bases matching TRBD2. This CDR3 is built from 19 residues. V was clipped by 2 bases and J by 7 bases; unmatched bases: 14. Germline CDR1 and CDR2: MNHEY and SMNVEV (reference sequence). CDR3 bases: TGTGCCAGCAGTTTAACCCTCCGGACTAGCGGGAGTTTGTGGAATGAGCAGTTCTTC. Translated, it gives CASSLTLRTSGSLWNEQFF.

The chain combines TRBV5-4 with TRBJ2-7; 8 bases are shared with TRBD1. CDR1 and CDR2 from the germline V gene are SGHNT and YYREEE (reference sequence). The junction had 3 bases not matched to a gene; V was cut back by 4 bases and J by 6 bases. The CDR3 has 12 residues. The CDR3 DNA is TGTGCCAGCAGCCGGACAGGGACCGAGCAGTACTTC. It is translated as CASSRTGTEQYF. The whole variable domain, filled in from reference TRBV5-4 and TRBJ2-7, reads ETGVTQSPTHLIKTRGQQVTLRCSSQSGHNTVSWYQQALGQGPQFIFQYYREEENGRGNFPPRFSGLQFPNYSSELNVNALELDDSALYLCASSRTGTEQYFGPGTRLTVT.

This chain joins TRBV18 and TRBJ1-2; D might be TRBD1 (5 bases). Germline V gene lookup returns CDR1 KGHSH and CDR2 LQKENI. The CDR3 is made up of 14 amino acids. Trimming removed 3 bases at V and 4 bases at J, with 12 bases between. The CDR3: CASSPDWGGYGYTF. The CDR3 coding sequence is TGTGCCAGCTCACCCGACTGGGGCGGCTATGGCTACACCTTC.

The rearrangement links TRBV28 to TRBJ1-2; no firm D call. Germline V gene data show CDR1 as MDHEN and CDR2 as SYDVKM. There are 12 residues in the CDR3. Trimming took off 6 bases at V and 5 bases at J, with 10 bases between the two ends. Here the CDR3 reads CASSFSPYGYTF. In DNA, the CDR3 is TGTGCCAGCAGCTTTTCCCCTTATGGCTACACCTTC.

The V and J genes are TRBV7-9 and TRBJ2-1; possibly TRBD2 for D (6 bases). Trimming removed 7 bases from V and 0 bases from J, with 10 bases in between. Looked up from germline, CDR1 is SEHNR and CDR2 is FQNEAQ (reference sequence). The CDR3 sequence is 14 residues long. The CDR3 DNA reads TGTGCCAGCATCCCGACTAGCTCCTACAATGAGCAGTTCTTC. This translates into CASIPTSSYNEQFF.

The rearrangement joins TRBV28 to TRBJ2-1; 8 bases map to TRBD2. The V gene end was trimmed by 3 bases and the J gene end by 1 base; junction bases not matched to a gene: 14. Germline CDR1 is MDHEN and CDR2 is SYDVKM. The CDR3 extends over 19 amino acids. This CDR3 reads CASSLSRLAGGRSYNEQFF. As DNA, the CDR3 is TGTGCCAGCAGTTTGAGCAGGCTAGCGGGCGGGCGATCCTACAATGAGCAGTTCTTC.

The chain combines TRBV7-9 with TRBJ1-2, with 8 bases lining up with TRBD1. Germline-derived CDR1 and CDR2 are SEHNR and FQNEAQ (reference sequence). The length of the CDR3 is 14 residues. Trimming cost V 5 bases and J 4 bases; bases outside gene matches: 6. The CDR3 loop is CASSPGGLTYGYTF. DNA for the CDR3: TGTGCCAGCAGCCCAGGGGGCCTGACCTATGGCTACACCTTC.

The genes are TRBV12-3 or TRBV12-4 and TRBJ1-2, with unresolved D. Trimming took off 3 bases at V and 8 bases at J, with 10 bases between the two ends. The CDR3 has 12 amino acids. CDR3 in amino acids: CASSLWADGYTF. The CDR3 nucleotides read TGTGCCAGCAGTTTGTGGGCAGACGGCTACACCTTC.

The V and J genes are TRBV2 and TRBJ2-4; 7 positions agree with TRBD2. The CDR3 extends over 15 amino acids. Germline assignment: CDR1 SNHLY and CDR2 FYNNEI. Trimming cost V 8 bases and J 0 bases; bases outside gene matches: 7. CDR3 bases: TGTGCCAGCGGGGGGGACGGATTAGCCAAAAACATTCAGTACTTC. Translated, it gives CASGGDGLAKNIQYF.

This chain connects TRBV29-1 to TRBJ1-1, with no clear D. Germline CDR1 is SQVTM and CDR2 is ANQGSEA. V was cut by 7 bases and J by 1 base, with 13 bases left in between. The CDR3 extends over 13 amino acids. CDR3 residues: CSAAEGTNTEAFF. The CDR3 region has the DNA TGCAGCGCCGCGGAGGGCACGAACACTGAAGCTTTCTTT.